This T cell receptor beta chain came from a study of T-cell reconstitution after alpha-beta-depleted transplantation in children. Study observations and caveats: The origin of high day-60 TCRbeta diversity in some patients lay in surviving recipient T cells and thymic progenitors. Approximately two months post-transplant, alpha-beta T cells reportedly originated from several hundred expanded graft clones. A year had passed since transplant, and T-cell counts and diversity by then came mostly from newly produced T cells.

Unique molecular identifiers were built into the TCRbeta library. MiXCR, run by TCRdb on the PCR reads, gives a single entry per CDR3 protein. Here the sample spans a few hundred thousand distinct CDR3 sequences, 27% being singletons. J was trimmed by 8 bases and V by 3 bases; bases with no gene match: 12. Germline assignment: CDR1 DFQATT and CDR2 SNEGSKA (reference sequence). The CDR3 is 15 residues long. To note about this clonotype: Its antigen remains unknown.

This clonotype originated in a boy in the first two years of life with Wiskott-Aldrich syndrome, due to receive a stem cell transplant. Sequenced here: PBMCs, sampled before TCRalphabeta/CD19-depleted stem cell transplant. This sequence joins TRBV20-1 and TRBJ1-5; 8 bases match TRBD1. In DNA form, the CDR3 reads TGCAGTGCTAGCTCACCTGGGACAGGAAAGAAGCCCCAGCATTTT. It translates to CSASSPGTGKKPQHF.